The present entry profiles one TCR beta chain with its context. The CDR3 totals 14 residues. The germline V gene has CDR1 DFQATT and CDR2 SNEGSKA (reference sequence). The trim removed 6 bases at V and 3 bases at J, leaving 5 bases unmatched. With a J-beta primer mix and a sample-barcoded 5' primer, a second PCR ran about 6 to 11 cycles. Each CDR3 protein is one row after TCRdb ran MiXCR on the 5' RACE reads. The sample shows hundreds of thousands of distinct CDR3 sequences, more than 55% of them seen only once. This specimen belongs to a study of blood T cells in healthy people across ages. The chain combines TRBV20-1 with TRBJ2-3, with 11 bases fitting TRBD1. This TCR derives from a man aged 35-49 years in good health. Sequencing was carried out using blood. The CDR3 is CSAPRDRGTDTQYF. CDR3 coding DNA: TGCAGTGCCCCGCGGGACAGGGGGACAGATACGCAGTATTTT.